A single sample is the source of the 5 T cell receptor beta chains below, sequenced in a study of a mutant IDH1 vaccine in newly diagnosed glioma. Described time point: week 11, during vaccination. The vaccine gave 300 ug of a 20-mer mutant IDH1 peptide subcutaneously per dose. Their cognate antigens are unknown. Only in-frame clones appear in the TCRdb table, and some are missing; sequencing was by immunoSEQ multiplex PCR. The data show under 150,000 clones, roughly 78% seen once. Specimen: PBMCs, collected from a glioma patient whose treatment included an IDH1 peptide vaccine. The receptors here all came from a man aged 40-49 years with glioma.

Worth noting for this clone: Compared with germline, one end of the junction differs, possibly owing to a read error. The chain joins TRBV7-7 to TRBJ2-3; 8 bases align to TRBD2. Germline CDR1 SSHAT, CDR2 FNYEAQ (reference sequence). The CDR3 contains 17 residues. The CDR3 protein is CASNLTGAGGRTDTQYF. CDR3 DNA: TGTGCTAGCAACCTGACGGGGGCGGGAGGAAGAACAGATACGCAGTATTTT.

V usage is TRBV7-6 and J usage is TRBJ2-2; TRBD2 aligns across 9 bases. The germline V gene encodes CDR1 SGHVS and CDR2 FNYEAQ. The CDR3 extends over 18 amino acids. After removal of 4 bases from V and 0 bases from J, the junction contained 9 bases not matched to a gene. DNA of the CDR3: TGTGCCAGCAGCTCCCTTGGTAGCGGGGGTACGAACACCGGGGAGCTGTTTTTT. Protein sequence: CASSSLGSGGTNTGELFF.

The table lists this clone with a few counts. The chain recombines TRBV19 with TRBJ1-1; D gene ambiguous. CDR1 and CDR2 (germline): LNHDA, SQIVND (reference sequence). With 5 bases removed from V and 7 bases from J, the gap between germline ends came to 14 bases. The CDR3 runs to 13 residues. This CDR3 reads CASSARGLREAFF. In nucleotides, the CDR3 is TGTGCCAGTAGTGCTCGAGGCCTACGTGAAGCTTTCTTT.

V and J are TRBV5-4 and TRBJ2-1; D gene uncertain. V was cut by 0 bases and J by 0 bases, with 7 bases left in between. Germline CDR1 and CDR2: SGHNT and YYREEE (reference sequence). This CDR3 region has 15 residues. CDR3 sequence (DNA): TGTGCCAGCAGCTTGGGGGGTAGCTCCTACAATGAGCAGTTCTTC. It is translated as CASSLGGSSYNEQFF.

The chain joins TRBV15 to TRBJ2-6, with 11 bases matching TRBD1. This CDR3 has 20 residues. Germline V gives CDR1 LNHNV, CDR2 YYDKDF (reference sequence). Trimming cost V 1 base and J 2 bases; bases outside gene matches: 10. The CDR3 here is CATSRVTIRDRGTGANVLTF. The CDR3 region has the DNA TGTGCCACCAGCAGAGTCACAATCCGGGACAGGGGGACTGGGGCCAACGTCCTGACTTTC.